The text below deals with one T cell receptor (beta chain). The data were taken from a study of blood T cell repertoires in COVID-19. Method: immunoSEQ multiplex PCR; TCRdb's copy keeps in-frame clones and lacks some. The repertoire holds around 380,000 clones, with around 87% as singletons. This sequence originates from a man in his thirties or forties who had recovered from COVID-19. The sequencing input was PBMCs or T cells enriched from blood (not recorded which).

The CDR3 DNA sequence: TGTGCCAGCAGGCCGGACGGGAGCAATGAGCAGTTCTTC. Its protein product is CASRPDGSNEQFF. This sequence joins TRBV2 and TRBJ2-1; TRBD2 is a possible D gene (6 bases). The CDR3 has 13 amino acids. Deletions cut 6 bases from V and 6 bases from J, with 12 bases between. Germline CDR1 is SNHLY and CDR2 is FYNNEI.